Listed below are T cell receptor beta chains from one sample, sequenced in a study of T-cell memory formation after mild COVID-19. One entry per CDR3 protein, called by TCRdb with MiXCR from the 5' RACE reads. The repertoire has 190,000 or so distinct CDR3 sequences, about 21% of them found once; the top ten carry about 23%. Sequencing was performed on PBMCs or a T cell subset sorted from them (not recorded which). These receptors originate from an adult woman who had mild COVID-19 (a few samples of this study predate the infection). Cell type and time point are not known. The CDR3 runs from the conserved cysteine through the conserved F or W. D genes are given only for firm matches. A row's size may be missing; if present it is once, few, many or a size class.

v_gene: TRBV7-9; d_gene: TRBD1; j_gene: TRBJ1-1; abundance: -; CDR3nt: TGTGCCAGCAGGTTAATGGACAGTGTAGGGGGCTTCTATGTTCGGGAAGCTTTCTTT; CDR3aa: CASRLMDSVGGFYVREAFF
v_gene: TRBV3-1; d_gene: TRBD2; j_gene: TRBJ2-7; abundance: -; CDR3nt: TGTGCCAGCAGCCAAGTCCCTCGGGGGGTAGACTACGAGCAGTACTTC; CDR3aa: CASSQVPRGVDYEQYF
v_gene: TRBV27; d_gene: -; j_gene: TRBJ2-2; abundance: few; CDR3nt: TGTGCCAGCAGTTTAGCCGAGGGGACCGGGGAGCTGTTTTTT; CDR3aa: CASSLAEGTGELFF
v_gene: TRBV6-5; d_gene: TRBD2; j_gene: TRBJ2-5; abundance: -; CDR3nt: TGTGCCAGCAGTTGGGGTCTAGCGGGGGTACAAGAGACCCAGTACTTC; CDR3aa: CASSWGLAGVQETQYF
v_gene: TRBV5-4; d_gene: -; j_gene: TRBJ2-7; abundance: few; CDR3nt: TGTGCCAGCAGCTTGGCCGTGACAGGAGCCTACGAGCAGTACTTC; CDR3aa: CASSLAVTGAYEQYF
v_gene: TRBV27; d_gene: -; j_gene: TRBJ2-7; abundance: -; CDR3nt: TGTGCCAGCAGTTTATTACAGGAGGGGGGCACCTACGAGCAGTACTTC; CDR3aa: CASSLLQEGGTYEQYF
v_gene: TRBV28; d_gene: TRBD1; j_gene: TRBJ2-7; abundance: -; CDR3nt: TGTGCCAGCAGAGGACCGGGACAGGGCTACGAGCAGTACTTC; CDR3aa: CASRGPGQGYEQYF
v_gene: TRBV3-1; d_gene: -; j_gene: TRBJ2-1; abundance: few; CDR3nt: TGTGCCAGCAGCCAACCCACGGCTAATTTTTACAATGAGCAGTTCTTC; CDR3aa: CASSQPTANFYNEQFF
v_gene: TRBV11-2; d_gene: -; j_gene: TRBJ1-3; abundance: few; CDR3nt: TGTGCCAGCAGCTTAGGGGCAGGATGGGAAAACACCATATATTTT; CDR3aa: CASSLGAGWENTIYF
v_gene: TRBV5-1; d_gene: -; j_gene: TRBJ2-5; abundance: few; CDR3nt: TGCGCCAGCAGCTTGGAAAGGGTTACGTACCAAGAGACCCAGTACTTC; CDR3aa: CASSLERVTYQETQYF
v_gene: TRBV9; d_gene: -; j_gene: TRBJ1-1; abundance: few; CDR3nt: TGTGCCAGCAGCGTAGGTGATCTGCTGGCTGAAGCTTTCTTT; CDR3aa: CASSVGDLLAEAFF
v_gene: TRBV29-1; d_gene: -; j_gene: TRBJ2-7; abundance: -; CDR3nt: TGCAGCGTTGAGAAAGCCGGCTTCTACGAGCAGTACTTC; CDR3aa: CSVEKAGFYEQYF
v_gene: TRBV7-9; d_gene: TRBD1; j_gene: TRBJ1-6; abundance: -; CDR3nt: TGTGCCAGCAGCATGACAGGGTGGAATTCACCCCTCCACTTT; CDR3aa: CASSMTGWNSPLHF
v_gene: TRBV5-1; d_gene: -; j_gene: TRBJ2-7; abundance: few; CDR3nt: TGCGCCAGCAGCTTGTGGACAGACAACTACGAGCAGTACTTC; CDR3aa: CASSLWTDNYEQYF
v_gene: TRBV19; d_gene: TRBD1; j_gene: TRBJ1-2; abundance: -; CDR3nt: TGTGCCAGTAGTTCTCGGACAGGGCGCTATGACTATGGCTACACCTTC; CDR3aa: CASSSRTGRYDYGYTF
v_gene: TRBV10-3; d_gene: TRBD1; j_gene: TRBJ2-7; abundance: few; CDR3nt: TGTGCCATCAGTGTGATGGACAGGTCGGAACTAACGTACTTC; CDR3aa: CAISVMDRSELTYF
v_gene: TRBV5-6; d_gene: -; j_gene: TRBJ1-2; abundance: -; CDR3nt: TGTGCCAGCAGCTCACCAGGGGGCTACACCTTC; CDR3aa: CASSSPGGYTF
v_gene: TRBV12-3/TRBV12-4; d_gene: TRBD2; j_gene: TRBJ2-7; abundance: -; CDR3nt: TGTGCCAGCAGTGGGAGCGGGACTCCCTACGAGCAGTACTTC; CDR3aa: CASSGSGTPYEQYF
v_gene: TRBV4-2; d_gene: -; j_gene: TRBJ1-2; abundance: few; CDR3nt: TGTGCCAGCAGCCAGGGCGAGGGGGGCCTCCTTAACTATGGCTACACCTTC; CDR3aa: CASSQGEGGLLNYGYTF
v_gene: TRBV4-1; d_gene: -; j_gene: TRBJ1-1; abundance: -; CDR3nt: TGCGCCAGCAGCTCAAGATTGATAGGGCAGAACACTGAAGCTTTCTTT; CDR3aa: CASSSRLIGQNTEAFF
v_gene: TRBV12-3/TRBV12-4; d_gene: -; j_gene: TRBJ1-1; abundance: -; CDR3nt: TGTGCCAGCAGTCCCACAGGGTTAGGTCCTGAAGCTTTCTTT; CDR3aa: CASSPTGLGPEAFF
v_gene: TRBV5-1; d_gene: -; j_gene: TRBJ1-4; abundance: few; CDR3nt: TGCGCCAGCAGCAGACTTTCCAGGGACGTCGAAAAACTGTTTTTT; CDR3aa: CASSRLSRDVEKLFF
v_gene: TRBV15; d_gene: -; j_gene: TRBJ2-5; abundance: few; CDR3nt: TGTGCCACCAGCAGAGTCGGCCAGGGCAAAGAGACCCAGTACTTC; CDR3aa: CATSRVGQGKETQYF